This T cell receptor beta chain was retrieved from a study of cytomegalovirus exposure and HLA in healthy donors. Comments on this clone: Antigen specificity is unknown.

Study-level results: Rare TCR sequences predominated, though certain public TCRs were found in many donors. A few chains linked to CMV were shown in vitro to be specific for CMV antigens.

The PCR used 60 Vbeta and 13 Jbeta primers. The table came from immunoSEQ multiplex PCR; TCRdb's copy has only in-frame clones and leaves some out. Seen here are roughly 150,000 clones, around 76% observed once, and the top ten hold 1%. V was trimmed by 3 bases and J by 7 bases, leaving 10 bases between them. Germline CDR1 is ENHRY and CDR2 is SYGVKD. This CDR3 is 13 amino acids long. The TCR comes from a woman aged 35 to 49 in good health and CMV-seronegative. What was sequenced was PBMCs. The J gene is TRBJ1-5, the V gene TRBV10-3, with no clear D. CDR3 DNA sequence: TGTGCCATCAGTGATAATCGGCGGCAGCCCCAGCATTTT. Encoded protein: CAISDNRRQPQHF.